The 28 T cell receptor beta chains presented below share a single source sample, sequenced in a study of T cell responses to AZD1222 COVID-19 vaccine. Assay used: immunoSEQ multiplex PCR; TCRdb lists only in-frame clones, some missing. The top ten clones hold approximately 12% of a sample with 140,000 to 150,000 clones, just under 95% of them seen once. The sequencing used peripheral blood, collected after recovery from COVID-19. The source of these receptors is an adult who had recovered from COVID-19.

The V call is TRBV5-1, the J call TRBJ1-1; no definite D call. V was cut by 0 bases and J by 1 base, with 13 bases left in between. Germline values: CDR1 SGHRS, CDR2 YFSETQ. This CDR3 contains 16 residues. The CDR3 protein is CASSLVGRFSNTEAFF. CDR3 in DNA: TGCGCCAGCAGCTTGGTCGGGAGGTTTTCGAACACTGAAGCTTTCTTT.

The V gene is TRBV5-1, the J gene TRBJ2-7; D unresolved. CDR1 and CDR2 from the germline V gene are SGHRS and YFSETQ. Between the trimmed V and J ends, which lost 0 bases and 3 bases, there was a span of 13 bases. The CDR3 is 15 residues long. Here the CDR3 DNA reads TGCGCCAGCAGCTTGGAGTTCATGGGATTCTACGAGCAGTACTTC. Amino acids: CASSLEFMGFYEQYF.

This chain uses TRBV27 with TRBJ2-7; 10 nucleotides line up with TRBD2. V lost 8 bases and J lost 2; bases outside the gene matches: 3. The CDR3 consists of 13 residues. Germline V gene lookup returns CDR1 MNHEY and CDR2 SMNVEV (reference sequence). DNA of the CDR3: TGTGCCAGCGGAGGACTAGCGGCCTACGAGCAGTACTTC. Translation: CASGGLAAYEQYF.

The chain links TRBV15 to TRBJ2-7; D unresolved. Germline assignment: CDR1 LNHNV and CDR2 YYDKDF (reference sequence). The V gene lost 4 bases and the J gene lost 3 bases, with 16 bases spanning the gap. The CDR3 loop spans 15 amino acids. CDR3 sequence reads: CATSISVPEHYEQYF. CDR3 bases: TGTGCCACCAGCATCTCGGTCCCGGAACACTACGAGCAGTACTTC.

This clone was detected only a few times. V usage is TRBV21-1 and J usage is TRBJ2-7; the DNA was not compared with TRBD2, the D call given in the table. TRBV21-1 is noted as a pseudogene. The CDR3 covers 17 residues. CDR3 amino acids: CASSKARTSGSSYEQYF. The CDR3 DNA reads as TGTGCCAGCAGCAAAGCTCGGACTAGCGGGAGTAGTTACGAGCAGTACTTC.

The chain carries TRBV11-2 and TRBJ2-2, with TRBD1 identical over 8 bases. This CDR3 spans 15 amino acids. V shed 6 bases and J 1 base; nucleotides not matched to a gene: 4. Germline V CDR1 and CDR2: SGHAT, FQNNGV. This chain's CDR3 is CASRTTGVNTGELFF. The CDR3 DNA follows: TGTGCCAGCAGGACGACAGGGGTGAACACCGGGGAGCTGTTTTTT.

This clone has only a few counts. The V and J genes are TRBV5-1 and TRBJ1-1, with a weak D call TRBD1 (6 bases). Germline V gene sequence: CDR1 SGHRS, CDR2 YFSETQ. CDR3 size: 11 residues. Trimming stripped 4 bases from V and 8 bases from J, with 9 bases between. Here the CDR3 DNA reads TGCGCCAGCAGCCTAACAGGGGAAGCTTTCTTT. Translated: CASSLTGEAFF.

The rearrangement joins TRBV6-5 to TRBJ2-1; 7 positions match TRBD1. The germline CDR1 and CDR2 sequences are MNHEY and SVGAGI. The CDR3 is 15 residues long. V was pared by 7 bases and J by 0 bases, with 6 bases of the junction left unmatched. CDR3 nucleotide sequence: TGTGCCAGCATCGAGGGGGCGAGCTCCTACAATGAGCAGTTCTTC. Its protein product is CASIEGASSYNEQFF.

On this clone: This sample includes further DNA sequences coding for the same CDR3. The rearrangement joins TRBV5-1 to TRBJ2-5; 7 nucleotides align to TRBD1. The V segment lost 0 bases and the J segment 2 bases; nucleotides outside the gene matches: 4. The CDR3 contains 15 residues. CDR1 and CDR2 from the germline V gene are SGHRS and YFSETQ. The CDR3 DNA follows: TGCGCCAGCAGCTTGGCTGGCAGGGGGCAAGAGACCCAGTACTTC. It translates to CASSLAGRGQETQYF.

The rearrangement links TRBV5-1 to TRBJ2-2; D might be TRBD2 (6 bases). The CDR3 extends over 16 amino acids. The V and J ends lost 2 bases and 5 bases respectively, with 16 bases between them. Germline lookup yields CDR1 SGHRS and CDR2 YFSETQ. The CDR3 DNA reads TGCGCCAGCAGCTTCGGTCCTGTGGGGGGAACCGGGGAGCTGTTTTTT. This encodes CASSFGPVGGTGELFF.

This clone was picked up a small number of times. The V gene is TRBV10-1, the J gene TRBJ2-7; 11 bases fit TRBD2. The germline V gene encodes CDR1 WNHNN and CDR2 SYGVQD (reference sequence). The junction had 4 bases not matched to a gene; V was cut back by 6 bases and J by 6 bases. CDR3 length: 13 residues. CDR3 region: CASSLGLAGEQYF. The DNA of the CDR3 is TGCGCCAGCAGCCTAGGACTAGCGGGCGAGCAGTACTTC.

The chain couples TRBV24-1 to TRBJ1-1, with a possible D match to TRBD1 (5 bases). This CDR3 region has 16 residues. Looked up from germline, CDR1 is KGHDR and CDR2 is SFDVKD. V shed 5 bases and J shed 1 base, with 16 bases lying between them. CDR3 DNA sequence: TGTGCCACCAGTGGCCATACGGGGGACGGGAACACTGAAGCTTTCTTT. Its translation is CATSGHTGDGNTEAFF.

The CDR3 sequence is CASSFTGLDQPQHF. In nucleotides, the CDR3 is TGTGCCAGCAGCTTTACAGGGTTGGATCAGCCCCAGCATTTT. The rearrangement joins TRBV7-8 to TRBJ1-5, with a tentative D call TRBD1 (6 bases). The CDR3 covers 14 residues. V dropped 3 bases and J dropped 5 bases, with 11 bases sitting between them. Germline V gene data show CDR1 as SGHVS and CDR2 as FQNEAQ. Full variable domain (outside the CDR3, taken from reference TRBV7-8 and TRBJ1-5): GAGVSQSPRYKVAKRGQDVALRCDPISGHVSLFWYQQALGQGPEFLTYFQNEAQLDKSGLPSDRFFAERPEGSVSTLKIQRTQQEDSAVYLCASSFTGLDQPQHFGDGTRLSIL.

This chain uses TRBV5-4 with TRBJ1-1; D not resolved. V shed 4 bases and J shed 4 bases, with 14 bases lying between them. The CDR3 is 14 residues long. CDR1 SGHNT and CDR2 YYREEE come from the germline V gene (reference sequence). CDR3 sequence: CASSPTGVGTEAFF. The CDR3 nucleotides read TGTGCCAGCAGCCCGACCGGAGTTGGCACTGAAGCTTTCTTT.

The J gene is TRBJ1-3, the V gene TRBV6-5; possibly TRBD1 for D (5 bases). The CDR3 totals 15 residues. Deletions cut 6 bases from V and 2 bases from J, with 14 bases between. CDR1 and CDR2 (germline): MNHEY, SVGAGI. Here the CDR3 reads CASRARGGTGNTIYF. In DNA, the CDR3 is TGTGCCAGCAGGGCAAGGGGTGGAACTGGAAACACCATATATTTT.

The chain uses TRBV11-2 and TRBJ2-5; 13 bases match TRBD2. Germline V gene data show CDR1 as SGHAT and CDR2 as FQNNGV. After removal of 4 bases from V and 5 bases from J, the junction contained 4 bases not matched to a gene. The CDR3 covers 15 residues. The DNA for the CDR3 is TGTGCCAGCAGCTCTAAACTAGCGGGAGGGGAGACCCAGTACTTC. Translation: CASSSKLAGGETQYF.

The chain joins TRBV9 to TRBJ2-3, with 9 bases lining up with TRBD1. Germline loops: CDR1 SGDLS, CDR2 YYNGEE. Trimming took 4 bases from V and 3 from J; bases not matched to a gene: 9. This CDR3 spans 16 amino acids. The CDR3 is CASSPWTGAGTDTQYF. CDR3 coding DNA: TGTGCCAGCAGCCCCTGGACAGGGGCCGGGACAGATACGCAGTATTTT. The whole variable domain, remainder taken from reference TRBV9 and TRBJ2-3, is DSGVTQTPKHLITATGQRVTLRCSPRSGDLSVYWYQQSLDQGLQFLIQYYNGEERAKGNILERFSAQQFPDLHSELNLSSLELGDSALYFCASSPWTGAGTDTQYFGPGTRLTVL.

This chain uses TRBV6-5 with TRBJ2-7, with 7 bases lining up with TRBD1. CDR3 length: 14 amino acids. With 7 bases clipped from V and 4 bases from J, the junction kept 10 bases outside the gene matches. Germline V CDR1 and CDR2: MNHEY, SVGAGI. CDR3 DNA: TGTGCCAGCACCAAGGACAGGAGCCCTTACGAGCAGTACTTC. The encoded protein is CASTKDRSPYEQYF.

The genes are TRBV28 and TRBJ2-7; 7 nucleotides line up with TRBD1. CDR1 is MDHEN, CDR2 SYDVKM, per germline. This CDR3 spans 14 amino acids. The ends lost 5 bases at V and 5 bases at J; junction bases unmatched: 9. CDR3 sequence (DNA): TGTGCCAGCAGTGACAGACAGGGCGAAGACGAGCAGTACTTC. It translates to CASSDRQGEDEQYF.

This clone was observed a handful of times. The V call is TRBV2, the J call TRBJ1-1; no definite D call. The V gene lost 7 bases and the J gene lost 0 bases, with 9 bases spanning the gap. This CDR3 comprises 13 residues. CDR1 is SNHLY, CDR2 FYNNEI, per germline. The CDR3 sequence: CASKGKMNTEAFF. The CDR3 region has the DNA TGTGCCAGCAAGGGTAAGATGAACACTGAAGCTTTCTTT.

The V and J genes are TRBV3-1 (or the pseudogene TRBV3-2) and TRBJ2-2; 11 bases fit TRBD2. Germline V gene lookup returns CDR1 LGHDT and CDR2 YNNKEL (reference sequence). The CDR3 spans 21 residues. After removal of 2 bases from V and 2 bases from J, the junction contained 16 bases not matched to a gene. CDR3 in amino acids: CASSQPPGTSGGPSNTGELFF. The CDR3 DNA is TGTGCCAGCAGCCAACCACCGGGAACTAGCGGGGGCCCAAGCAACACCGGGGAGCTGTTTTTT.

The rearrangement uses TRBV9 and TRBJ2-4, with a possible D match to TRBD2 (6 bases). CDR3 length: 17 amino acids. V lost 4 bases, J lost 5 bases, and 22 bases lay in between. Germline CDR1 reads SGDLS; CDR2 reads YYNGEE. The chain's CDR3 is CASSRRLTGGPENIQYF. CDR3 coding DNA: TGTGCCAGCAGCCGTAGATTGACTGGAGGGCCTGAAAACATTCAGTACTTC.

CDR3 residues: CASSEWTGNGNTIYF. CDR3 nucleotide sequence: TGTGCCAGCAGTGAATGGACAGGGAATGGAAACACCATATATTTT. The chain carries TRBV25-1 and TRBJ1-3; 8 bases map to TRBD1. Germline V lookup: CDR1 MGHDK, CDR2 SYGVNS. The CDR3 has 15 residues. With V trimmed by 1 base and J by 3 bases, 2 bases remained unmatched. Filled out from reference TRBV25-1 and TRBJ1-3, the complete variable domain reads EADIYQTPRYLVIGTGKKITLECSQTMGHDKMYWYQQDPGMELHLIHYSYGVNSTEKGDLSSESTVSRIRTEHFPLTLESARPSHTSQYLCASSEWTGNGNTIYFGEGSWLTVV.

The CDR3 reads CASSSSRQTYEQYF. The CDR3 nucleotides are TGTGCCAGCAGTTCCTCGCGACAGACCTACGAGCAGTACTTC. The J gene is TRBJ2-7, the V gene TRBV27; weak D call: TRBD1 (5 bases). The CDR3 totals 14 residues. Germline CDR1 MNHEY, CDR2 SMNVEV (reference sequence). Trimming shortened V by 4 bases and J by 2 bases, and 12 bases separated the two germline ends.

The rearrangement uses TRBV28 and TRBJ1-1, with D perhaps TRBD1 (5 bases). Per germline, CDR1 MDHEN and CDR2 SYDVKM. CDR3 size: 15 residues. The V and J ends lost 4 bases and 5 bases respectively, with 17 bases between them. CDR3 nucleotide sequence: TGTGCCAGCAGTTCCGCAGGGAATGGGAGAACTGAAGCTTTCTTT. The encoded protein is CASSSAGNGRTEAFF.

V usage is TRBV6-5 and J usage is TRBJ1-2, with TRBD1 identical over 9 bases. The CDR3 is 14 amino acids. The V gene's germline CDR1 is MNHEY and CDR2 SVGAGI. J gave up 6 bases and V 8 bases, and 10 bases lay outside the gene matches. CDR3 bases: TGTGCCAGCTACCCAGCCGGGACAGGGAATGGCTACACCTTC. This sequence encodes CASYPAGTGNGYTF.

The V gene is TRBV29-1, the J gene TRBJ2-3, with 7 bases aligning to TRBD2. There are 13 residues in the CDR3. CDR1 and CDR2 from the germline V gene are SQVTM and ANQGSEA. V shed 1 base, J shed 4 bases, and the junction held 2 bases outside the gene matches. DNA for the CDR3: TGCAGCGTTGAAGTGGGGGGGGCAGATACGCAGTATTTT. It encodes CSVEVGGADTQYF.

This chain joins TRBV7-9 and TRBJ2-1, with TRBD1 identical over 7 bases. CDR1 and CDR2 (germline): SEHNR, FQNEAQ (reference sequence). With 3 bases clipped from V and 6 bases from J, the junction kept 11 bases outside the gene matches. CDR3 length: 16 residues. This CDR3 reads CASSFRLGTVSNEQFF. Here the CDR3 DNA reads TGTGCCAGCAGCTTCCGCCTCGGGACAGTCTCCAATGAGCAGTTCTTC.